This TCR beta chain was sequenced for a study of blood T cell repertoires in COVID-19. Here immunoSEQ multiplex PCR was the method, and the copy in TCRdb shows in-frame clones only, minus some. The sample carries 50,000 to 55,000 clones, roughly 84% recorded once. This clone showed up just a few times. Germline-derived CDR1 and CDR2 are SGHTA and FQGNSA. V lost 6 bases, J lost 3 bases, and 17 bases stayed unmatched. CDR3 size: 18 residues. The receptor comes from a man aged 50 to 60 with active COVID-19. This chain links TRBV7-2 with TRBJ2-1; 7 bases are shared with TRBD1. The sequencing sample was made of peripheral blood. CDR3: CASRAWRFRDSLYNEQFF. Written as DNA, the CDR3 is TGTGCCAGCAGAGCTTGGAGATTCCGGGACAGCCTCTACAATGAGCAGTTCTTC.